This TCR beta chain derives from a study of T cell repertoires in aging, cancer and after chemotherapy. Study context: Six age groups, ranging from 30 or younger to 70 or older, included the donors. Study-level findings and limits: Lymphoid organ infiltration in hematological cancer patients may impair thymic emigration or peripheral T cell expansion. Healthy donors lost TCR diversity with age mainly through richness, cancer patients through richness and evenness. Age-matched healthy donors had significantly more diverse, less clonal blood TCR repertoires than untreated cancer patients.

TRB rearrangements spanning V, D and J were amplified using mixed TRB-A/B primers. TCRdb analysed the multiplex PCR reads with MiXCR anew, one entry per CDR3 protein. In the table there are about 6,600 distinct CDR3 sequences, about 29% of which are singletons. The CDR3 is made up of 14 amino acids. The V gene's germline CDR1 is SGHDT and CDR2 YYEEEE. The V and J ends lost 7 bases and 0 bases respectively, with 14 bases between them. This clonotype occurred a few times. Its matching antigen is unknown. TCR beta rearrangements were amplified from peripheral blood genomic DNA. What was sequenced was blood. The origin of this receptor is a human donor with a blood cancer. The donor label of this sample is uncertain. This chain uses TRBV5-6 with TRBJ2-7, with D possibly called TRBD1 or TRBD2 (5 bases each). CDR3 DNA: TGTGCCAGCCAGGGACCGAAAAGCTCCTACGAGCAGTACTTC. Translating it yields CASQGPKSSYEQYF. Full variable domain (rest looked up from reference TRBV5-6 and TRBJ2-7): DAGVTQSPTHLIKTRGQQVTLRCSPKSGHDTVSWYQQALGQGPQFIFQYYEEEERQRGNFPDRFSGHQFPNYSSELNVNALLLGDSALYLCASQGPKSSYEQYFGPGTRLTVT.